Below are 18 T cell receptor beta chains sequenced from a single sample in a study of T-cell memory formation after mild COVID-19. TCRdb re-analysed the 5' RACE reads in MiXCR, keeping a single row per CDR3 protein. The data contain roughly 350,000 distinct CDR3 sequences, 20% to 25% of them seen just once; the ten biggest clones take up around 12%. Sequenced material: PBMCs or a T cell subset sorted from them (not recorded which). These receptors were collected from an adult woman who had mild COVID-19 (a few samples of this study predate the infection). Cell type and time point are not known.

A word on this clonotype: One end of the junction does not line up with germline, which may come from a read error. The gene calls are TRBV24-1 and TRBJ2-1; D may match TRBD1 or TRBD2 (5 bases each). Germline loops: CDR1 KGHDR, CDR2 SFDVKD. The CDR3 has 16 residues. The CDR3 region is CDTSDTGTGLSNEQFF. CDR3 bases: TGTGACACCAGTGACACCGGGACGGGGTTGAGCAATGAGCAGTTCTTC.

The genes are TRBV15 and TRBJ2-3, with 7 bases identical to TRBD1. The CDR3 is 14 amino acids. Germline V gives CDR1 LNHNV, CDR2 YYDKDF (reference sequence). V gave up 8 bases and J gave up 1 base; unmatched junction bases: 6. Written as DNA, the CDR3 is TGTGCCACCCTTGACAGGGATGGCACAGATACGCAGTATTTT. Encoded protein: CATLDRDGTDTQYF.

CDR3 loop: CASVPGTGIGANVLTF. The CDR3 DNA is TGTGCCAGCGTACCCGGGACAGGGATTGGGGCCAACGTCCTGACTTTC. This chain joins TRBV25-1 and TRBJ2-6, with 9 positions matching TRBD1. Germline CDR1 is MGHDK and CDR2 is SYGVNS. V dropped 8 bases and J dropped 3; count of bases not matched to a gene: 8. CDR3 length: 16 amino acids. The whole variable domain, remainder taken from reference TRBV25-1 and TRBJ2-6, is EADIYQTPRYLVIGTGKKITLECSQTMGHDKMYWYQQDPGMELHLIHYSYGVNSTEKGDLSSESTVSRIRTEHFPLTLESARPSHTSQYLCASVPGTGIGANVLTFGAGSRLTVL.

V usage is TRBV30 and J usage is TRBJ2-7; D not resolved. This CDR3 region has 18 residues. Trimming pared 5 bases from V and 0 bases from J, leaving 26 bases between. Germline V gene data show CDR1 as GTSNPN and CDR2 as SVGIG (reference sequence). The CDR3 reads CAWVPRPGAGRSSYEQYF. In DNA form, the CDR3 reads TGTGCCTGGGTCCCACGCCCCGGAGCCGGACGTTCCTCCTACGAGCAGTACTTC.

The rearrangement links TRBV20-1 to TRBJ2-7; TRBD1 might be the D (7 bases). Germline assignment: CDR1 DFQATT and CDR2 SNEGSKA (reference sequence). This CDR3 comprises 17 residues. Trimming took off 6 bases at V and 0 bases at J, with 24 bases between the two ends. The CDR3 DNA reads TGCAGTGCCCGACCGACAGGGCTCGGGGGCCTCTCCTACGAGCAGTACTTC. It translates to CSARPTGLGGLSYEQYF.

CDR3 amino acids: CASRVSTVRRTEAFF. The CDR3, as DNA: TGTGCCAGCAGAGTCTCTACGGTGAGGAGGACTGAAGCTTTCTTT. V gene TRBV11-2 combines with J gene TRBJ1-1, with D uncertain. Looked up from germline, CDR1 is SGHAT and CDR2 is FQNNGV. The CDR3 extends over 15 amino acids. Trimming removed 6 bases at V and 5 bases at J, with 19 bases between.

V usage is TRBV30 and J usage is TRBJ1-2; D ambiguous. The CDR3 loop spans 14 amino acids. Germline CDR1 and CDR2: GTSNPN and SVGIG (reference sequence). V was clipped by 0 bases and J by 8 bases, with 16 bases between them. CDR3 DNA sequence: TGTGCCTGGAGTGTAGTGCCCCTCGGTGGCGGCTACACCTTC. Translation gives CAWSVVPLGGGYTF.

V gene TRBV30 combines with J gene TRBJ1-2, with a tentative D call TRBD1 (6 bases). Trimming removed 5 bases at V and 0 bases at J, with 19 bases between. The CDR3 covers 16 residues. Germline CDR1 and CDR2: GTSNPN and SVGIG (reference sequence). Written as DNA, the CDR3 is TGTGCCTGGGGTACAGGGTCCGGCGTGGCTAACTATGGCTACACCTTC. Translating gives CAWGTGSGVANYGYTF.

The chain combines TRBV6-5 with TRBJ2-5; no firm D call. This CDR3 contains 14 residues. Germline assignment: CDR1 MNHEY and CDR2 SVGAGI. V gave up 0 bases and J gave up 10 bases, with 15 bases separating them. CDR3 sequence reads: CASSYSKGPSDQYF. CDR3 bases: TGTGCCAGCAGTTACTCGAAAGGCCCATCTGACCAGTACTTC.

The V gene is TRBV24-1, the J gene TRBJ1-2, with unresolved D. The CDR3 runs 13 residues. Germline CDR1 reads KGHDR; CDR2 reads SFDVKD. The V and J ends lost 4 bases and 2 bases respectively, with 7 bases between them. The CDR3 region has the DNA TGTGCCACCAGTGAGCAGGCGAACTATGGCTACACCTTC. This translates into CATSEQANYGYTF.

This clonotype appeared a few times. The J gene is TRBJ2-7, the V gene TRBV7-2, with 12 bases aligning to TRBD2. This CDR3 is built from 15 residues. V trimming: 4 bases; J trimming: 4 bases; junction bases outside the gene matches: 5. Germline CDR1 and CDR2: SGHTA and FQGNSA. CDR3 sequence: CASSYWTSGTYEQYF. Written as DNA, the CDR3 is TGTGCCAGCAGCTATTGGACTAGCGGGACGTACGAGCAGTACTTC.

This clonotype was picked up many times. This chain links TRBV12-3 or TRBV12-4 with TRBJ2-2, with D unclear. V was clipped by 6 bases and J by 6 bases, with 11 bases between them. The CDR3 covers 13 residues. The CDR3 DNA reads TGTGCCAGCAGCCTGGGTGGCCCCGGGGAGCTGTTTTTT. This encodes CASSLGGPGELFF.

The rearrangement uses TRBV24-1 and TRBJ1-1; 9 bases align to TRBD1. V was pared by 7 bases and J by 4 bases, with 6 bases of the junction left unmatched. In germline, CDR1 is KGHDR, CDR2 SFDVKD. There are 14 residues in the CDR3. The DNA of the CDR3 is TGTGCCACCAGGAGGACAGGGGACGGCACTGAAGCTTTCTTT. It yields the protein CATRRTGDGTEAFF.

The rearrangement links TRBV4-2 to TRBJ2-1; D is possibly TRBD2 (6 bases). Germline V CDR1 and CDR2: LGHNA, YNFKEQ. V was pared by 1 base and J by 9 bases, with 16 bases between. The CDR3 loop spans 15 amino acids. CDR3 bases: TGTGCCAGCAGCCAAGTGACTAGTAGCCAGGCTGAGCAGTTCTTC. Translation: CASSQVTSSQAEQFF.

The V call is TRBV4-2, the J call TRBJ1-1; 8 nucleotides align to TRBD1. CDR3 length: 14 residues. With V trimmed by 0 bases and J by 8 bases, 5 bases remained unmatched. Germline V gene data show CDR1 as LGHNA and CDR2 as YNFKEQ. The CDR3 loop reads CASSQEVRGLEAFF. CDR3 DNA: TGTGCCAGCAGCCAAGAGGTCAGGGGGCTGGAAGCTTTCTTT.

This clonotype showed up just a few times. The chain has TRBV24-1 and TRBJ2-3; maybe TRBD2 (6 bases). The V gene's germline CDR1 is KGHDR and CDR2 SFDVKD. The CDR3 sequence is 16 residues long. V lost 4 bases to trimming and J lost 4 bases, with 17 bases between them. The chain's CDR3 is CATSDILSPGADTQYF. The CDR3 DNA sequence: TGTGCCACCAGTGACATATTGAGTCCGGGGGCAGATACGCAGTATTTT.

The rearrangement uses TRBV6-5 and TRBJ1-2, with TRBD1 matching 7 bases. There are 14 residues in the CDR3. CDR1 is MNHEY, CDR2 SVGAGI, per germline. J was trimmed by 4 bases and V by 0 bases; bases with no gene match: 2. CDR3 nucleotide sequence: TGTGCCAGCAGTTACTCCCGGGACAGCTATGGCTACACCTTC. Translated, it gives CASSYSRDSYGYTF.

The chain employs TRBV12-3 or TRBV12-4 and TRBJ2-7; D is unclear. The CDR3 totals 13 residues. V lost 2 bases, J lost 0 bases, and 5 bases lay in between. Here the CDR3 reads CASSLQVSYEQYF. The DNA for the CDR3 is TGTGCCAGCAGTTTACAGGTCTCCTACGAGCAGTACTTC.